This is a list of T cell receptor beta chains from one sample in a study of blood T cell repertoires in COVID-19. Sequencing was performed with immunoSEQ multiplex PCR; in TCRdb, only in-frame clones are kept and a portion is missing. The repertoire consists of 450,000 or so clones, with roughly nine tenths occurring once and the leading ten covering 0.9%. Sequencing was performed on peripheral blood. Source of these receptors: a man between 18 and 35 years old with COVID-19, enrolled during active disease. Both conserved end residues are part of each CDR3. A D gene is named only where the DNA matches it firmly. Rows may omit the clone size; those that give it use once, few, many or a size class.

D gene: .; clone size: .; V gene: TRBV19; J gene: TRBJ1-2; CDR3 DNA: TGTGCCAGTAGTATCACGGAGCCCGGGTGGTATGGCTACACCTTC; CDR3 protein: CASSITEPGWYGYTF
D gene: .; clone size: .; V gene: TRBV7-9; J gene: TRBJ1-6; CDR3 DNA: TGTGCCAGCAGCTTACCGGGGTCTAATTCACCCCTCCACTTT; CDR3 protein: CASSLPGSNSPLHF
D gene: .; clone size: .; V gene: TRBV6-1; J gene: TRBJ1-5; CDR3 DNA: TGTGCCAGCAGTGGCCTGGCAGGGCTCGGATACCAGCCCCAGCATTTT; CDR3 protein: CASSGLAGLGYQPQHF
D gene: .; clone size: .; V gene: TRBV6-1; J gene: TRBJ1-2; CDR3 DNA: TGTGCCAGCAGTGAAGGCAGTTTCTATGGCTACACCTTC; CDR3 protein: CASSEGSFYGYTF
D gene: .; clone size: .; V gene: TRBV28; J gene: TRBJ2-7; CDR3 DNA: TGTGCCAGCGGGAGAACCGCCTACTACGAGCAGTACTTC; CDR3 protein: CASGRTAYYEQYF
D gene: .; clone size: .; V gene: TRBV25-1; J gene: TRBJ2-5; CDR3 DNA: TGTGCCAGCAGTGAATGGAGGGGGCCAGGGGAGACCCAGTACTTC; CDR3 protein: CASSEWRGPGETQYF
D gene: .; clone size: .; V gene: TRBV4-1; J gene: TRBJ1-1; CDR3 DNA: TGCGCCAGCAGCCAAGATAGACAGAGTGAAGCTTTCTTT; CDR3 protein: CASSQDRQSEAFF
D gene: .; clone size: .; V gene: TRBV12-3/TRBV12-4; J gene: TRBJ2-1; CDR3 DNA: TGTGCCAGCAGTTTGCTAGGTTACAATGAGCAGTTCTTC; CDR3 protein: CASSLLGYNEQFF
D gene: TRBD2; clone size: .; V gene: TRBV6-1; J gene: TRBJ2-5; CDR3 DNA: TGTGCCAGCAGTGCATCGATTAGCGGGGGGGCCCAAGAGACCCAGTACTTC; CDR3 protein: CASSASISGGAQETQYF
D gene: TRBD1; clone size: .; V gene: TRBV18; J gene: TRBJ1-2; CDR3 DNA: TGTGCCAGCTCATCGGGACAGAACTATGGCTACACCTTC; CDR3 protein: CASSSGQNYGYTF
D gene: .; clone size: .; V gene: TRBV19; J gene: TRBJ2-5; CDR3 DNA: TGTGCCAGTAGTCCCGGCGGGGGCTTAGAGACCCAGTACTTC; CDR3 protein: CASSPGGGLETQYF
D gene: .; clone size: .; V gene: TRBV19; J gene: TRBJ2-3; CDR3 DNA: TGTGCCAGTAGTATCGGGCGGGGAGATACGCAGTATTTT; CDR3 protein: CASSIGRGDTQYF
D gene: .; clone size: .; V gene: TRBV27; J gene: TRBJ2-3; CDR3 DNA: TGTGCCAGCAGTTTATCGTCCAGGGACTCAGATACGCAGTATTTT; CDR3 protein: CASSLSSRDSDTQYF
D gene: TRBD2; clone size: .; V gene: TRBV2; J gene: TRBJ2-6; CDR3 DNA: TGTGCCAGCAGTAGGACTAGCGTGACGAGCTCTGGGGCCAACGTCCTGACTTTC; CDR3 protein: CASSRTSVTSSGANVLTF
D gene: TRBD1; clone size: once; V gene: TRBV9; J gene: TRBJ1-2; CDR3 DNA: TGTGCCAGCAGCCCCGGGACAGGGGGCGGCTATGGCTACACCTTC; CDR3 protein: CASSPGTGGGYGYTF
D gene: .; clone size: .; V gene: TRBV2; J gene: TRBJ1-2; CDR3 DNA: TGTGCCAGCGCTCAGGAGGCCACTACCTATGGCTACACCTTC; CDR3 protein: CASAQEATTYGYTF
D gene: .; clone size: once; V gene: TRBV2; J gene: TRBJ2-7; CDR3 DNA: TGTGCCAGCACCTTAGAGGTCCTTGGCGAGCAGTACTTC; CDR3 protein: CASTLEVLGEQYF
D gene: TRBD2; clone size: .; V gene: TRBV5-1; J gene: TRBJ2-3; CDR3 DNA: TGCGCCAGCAGCTTAGGGACTAGCGGAGAACCCAGGGATACGCAGTATTTT; CDR3 protein: CASSLGTSGEPRDTQYF
D gene: TRBD1; clone size: .; V gene: TRBV25-1; J gene: TRBJ2-1; CDR3 DNA: TGTGCGGGGACAGACCACAATGAGCAGTTCTTC; CDR3 protein: CAGTDHNEQFF
D gene: TRBD1; clone size: .; V gene: TRBV2; J gene: TRBJ2-1; CDR3 DNA: TGTGCCAGCCGGGACAGGGGTACAAGCAATGAGCAGTTCTTC; CDR3 protein: CASRDRGTSNEQFF
D gene: .; clone size: .; V gene: TRBV19; J gene: TRBJ1-4; CDR3 DNA: TGTGCCAGTAGTACTGGACGGGCCTCGGGAGAAAAACTGTTTTTT; CDR3 protein: CASSTGRASGEKLFF
D gene: TRBD1; clone size: .; V gene: TRBV2; J gene: TRBJ2-7; CDR3 DNA: TGTGCCAGCAGCCGGGACAGGGCCTCCTACGAGCAGTACTTC; CDR3 protein: CASSRDRASYEQYF
D gene: .; clone size: .; V gene: TRBV5-1; J gene: TRBJ2-1; CDR3 DNA: TGCGCCAGCAGCTTGGGGAAGGGCGGGAATGAGCAGTTCTTC; CDR3 protein: CASSLGKGGNEQFF
D gene: TRBD1; clone size: few; V gene: TRBV18; J gene: TRBJ1-1; CDR3 DNA: TGTGCCAGCTCACCCTCCGGGACAGGGAACACTGAAGCTTTCTTT; CDR3 protein: CASSPSGTGNTEAFF
D gene: .; clone size: .; V gene: TRBV6-1; J gene: TRBJ1-6; CDR3 DNA: TGTGCCAGCAGTGTGCTACTGAGCTCCTATAATTCACCCCTCCACTTT; CDR3 protein: CASSVLLSSYNSPLHF
D gene: .; clone size: .; V gene: TRBV7-9; J gene: TRBJ2-2; CDR3 DNA: TGTGCCAGCAGCTTAGCTAGTGCCACCGAGGTAGACGGGGAGCTGTTTTTT; CDR3 protein: CASSLASATEVDGELFF
D gene: TRBD2; clone size: .; V gene: TRBV11-3; J gene: TRBJ2-7; CDR3 DNA: TGTGCCAGCAGCACCAGACTAGCGGATTCCTACGAGCAGTACTTC; CDR3 protein: CASSTRLADSYEQYF
D gene: .; clone size: .; V gene: TRBV5-1; J gene: TRBJ2-6; CDR3 DNA: TGCGCCAGCAGCATCCGACGGGACTCTGAGGCCAACGTCCTGACTTTC; CDR3 protein: CASSIRRDSEANVLTF
D gene: TRBD1; clone size: .; V gene: TRBV19; J gene: TRBJ1-2; CDR3 DNA: TGTGCCAGTAGTTCCGGGACAGGAGGAGGCTACACCTTC; CDR3 protein: CASSSGTGGGYTF
D gene: .; clone size: once; V gene: TRBV9; J gene: TRBJ1-5; CDR3 DNA: TGTGCCAGCAGCGTGGGAGCGAAGGGTGGAAATCAGCCCCAGCATTTT; CDR3 protein: CASSVGAKGGNQPQHF
D gene: TRBD2; clone size: .; V gene: TRBV7-9; J gene: TRBJ2-2; CDR3 DNA: TGTGCCAGCAGTTCTCGACTAGCGGACACCGGGGAGCTGTTTTTT; CDR3 protein: CASSSRLADTGELFF